A selection of T cell receptor beta chains follows, all from one sample in a study of OX40 agonist ivuxolimab in advanced cancers. Only in-frame clones appear in the TCRdb table, and some are missing; sequencing was by immunoSEQ multiplex PCR. The sample consists of 20,000 to 25,000 clones, approximately 82% of them appearing once. This material consisted of CD4+ or CD8+ T cells sorted from blood, taken in a trial of the OX40 agonist ivuxolimab. All receptors derive from an adult with an advanced solid tumor such as melanoma, head and neck, liver or kidney cancer. CDR3s include the opening cysteine and the closing phenylalanine or tryptophan. Fields, in order: clone size, D gene, V gene, J gene, CDR3 protein, CDR3 DNA. A D gene is named only where the DNA matches it firmly. A row's size may be missing; if present it is once, few, many or a size class.

NA,NA,TRBV6-5,TRBJ1-6,CASSSSGNFNSPLHF,TGTGCCAGCAGTTCGTCAGGGAATTTCAATTCACCCCTCCACTTT
NA,TRBD2,TRBV13,TRBJ2-3,CASSPRGGRATDTQYF,TGTGCCAGCAGCCCACGGGGCGGGAGGGCGACAGATACGCAGTATTTT
NA,TRBD1,TRBV9,TRBJ1-1,CASSVATGEEYTEAFF,TGTGCCAGCAGCGTAGCGACAGGGGAGGAGTACACTGAAGCTTTCTTT
NA,NA,TRBV27,TRBJ2-7,CASSPLGAYEQYF,TGTGCCAGCAGTCCCCTGGGTGCCTACGAGCAGTACTTC
few,NA,TRBV25-1,TRBJ2-1,CASSEELGAAYNEQFF,TGTGCCAGCAGTGAAGAGTTAGGGGCTGCCTACAATGAGCAGTTCTTC
NA,NA,TRBV5-6,TRBJ1-1,CASSLRAVWNTEAFF,TGTGCCAGCAGCTTGAGGGCGGTGTGGAACACTGAAGCTTTCTTT
NA,NA,TRBV4-1,TRBJ2-1,CASSLGTFPDEQFF,TGCGCCAGCAGCCTTGGGACTTTTCCGGACGAGCAGTTCTTC
NA,TRBD2,TRBV6-6,TRBJ2-3,CASSNAQSGSSDTQYF,TGTGCCAGCAGCAACGCTCAGAGCGGGAGTAGTGATACGCAGTATTTT
NA,TRBD1,TRBV11-2,TRBJ1-1,CASSQGVEYTEAFF,TGTGCCAGCAGCCAGGGGGTTGAGTACACTGAAGCTTTCTTT
NA,NA,TRBV28,TRBJ2-2,CASSIDTGELFF,TGTGCCAGCAGTATAGACACCGGGGAGCTGTTTTTT
NA,NA,TRBV19,TRBJ2-7,CASSIEAEQYF,TGTGCCAGTAGTATAGAGGCCGAGCAGTACTTC
NA,NA,TRBV25-1,TRBJ2-5,CASSDLLALEETQYF,TGTGCCAGCAGTGACCTTTTGGCATTAGAAGAGACCCAGTACTTC
NA,TRBD2,TRBV11-2,TRBJ2-7,CASSGTSGYSYEQYF,TGTGCCAGCAGCGGGACTAGCGGGTACTCCTACGAGCAGTACTTC
NA,NA,TRBV11-2,TRBJ2-2,CASSLAVTGELFF,TGTGCCAGCAGCTTAGCTGTAACCGGGGAGCTGTTTTTT
NA,TRBD2,TRBV30,TRBJ2-1,CAWSLAGGYNEQFF,TGTGCCTGGAGCTTAGCGGGAGGCTACAATGAGCAGTTCTTC
NA,TRBD1,TRBV30,TRBJ1-1,CAWTTGTGGTEAFF,TGTGCCTGGACCACCGGGACAGGGGGGACAGAAGCTTTCTTT
few,NA,TRBV10-1,TRBJ1-1,CASSDRGNTEAFF,TGCGCCAGCAGTGACAGGGGGAACACTGAAGCTTTCTTT
NA,NA,TRBV27,TRBJ1-5,CASSLSGVQPQHF,TGTGCCAGCAGTTTATCTGGGGTTCAGCCCCAGCATTTT
NA,TRBD2,TRBV7-9,TRBJ2-7,CASSLGASGPTYEQYF,TGTGCCAGCAGCTTAGGGGCTAGCGGACCAACCTACGAGCAGTACTTC
NA,NA,TRBV29-1,TRBJ2-7,CSVGDGAYEQYF,TGCAGCGTGGGGGACGGTGCCTACGAGCAGTACTTC
NA,NA,TRBV6-5,TRBJ1-1,CASSLATNTEAFF,TGTGCCAGCAGTTTGGCAACGAACACTGAAGCTTTCTTT
NA,NA,TRBV28,TRBJ2-5,CASRRDLQETQYF,TGTGCCAGCAGGCGGGACTTGCAAGAGACCCAGTACTTC
NA,TRBD1,TRBV6-4,TRBJ2-1,CASSDPPGGEQFF,TGTGCCAGCAGTGACCCCCCAGGGGGTGAGCAGTTCTTC
NA,TRBD1,TRBV28,TRBJ2-2,CAGGTGVHTGELFF,TGTGCCGGTGGGACAGGGGTCCACACCGGGGAGCTGTTTTTT
NA,NA,TRBV6-6,TRBJ1-3,CASSHPQGHSGNTIYF,TGTGCCAGCAGTCACCCCCAGGGGCACTCTGGAAACACCATATATTTT
NA,TRBD2,TRBV6-5,TRBJ2-7,CASDYGVAGAYEQYF,TGTGCCAGCGATTACGGGGTAGCGGGAGCCTACGAGCAGTACTTC
once,NA,TRBV6-5,TRBJ2-7,CASSDPYEQYF,TGTGCCAGCAGTGACCCCTACGAGCAGTACTTC
NA,TRBD2,TRBV19,TRBJ2-5,CASSLGLAGLQYF,TGTGCCAGTAGTCTGGGACTAGCGGGGCTTCAGTACTTC
once,NA,TRBV9,TRBJ2-2,CASSTPEEAKDTGELFF,TGTGCCAGCAGCACACCCGAGGAAGCTAAGGACACCGGGGAGCTGTTTTTT
NA,NA,TRBV5-1,TRBJ2-7,CASSLQGSYEQYF,TGCGCCAGCAGCTTGCAGGGGAGTTACGAGCAGTACTTC
NA,NA,TRBV28,TRBJ1-2,CASIQGQGSYGYTF,TGTGCCAGCATCCAGGGGCAGGGGAGCTATGGCTACACCTTC
NA,TRBD1,TRBV7-9,TRBJ2-7,CASRLSGGDRGSYEQYF,TGTGCCAGCAGGCTATCTGGCGGGGACAGGGGTTCCTACGAGCAGTACTTC
NA,TRBD1,TRBV7-7,TRBJ2-7,CASSSGTEGYEQYF,TGTGCTAGCAGCTCCGGGACAGAAGGCTACGAGCAGTACTTC
few,TRBD1,TRBV5-4,TRBJ2-5,CASSFRGLRETQYF,TGTGCCAGCAGCTTCAGGGGGCTAAGAGAGACCCAGTACTTC
NA,NA,TRBV4-2,TRBJ2-7,CASSQDPESAEQYF,TGTGCCAGCAGCCAAGATCCGGAGTCTGCAGAGCAGTACTTC
NA,NA,TRBV30,TRBJ2-1,CAWSLGGSYNEQFF,TGTGCCTGGAGCCTAGGGGGCTCCTACAATGAGCAGTTCTTC
once,TRBD2,TRBV9,TRBJ2-5,CASSVAGREETQYF,TGTGCCAGCAGCGTAGCGGGGAGGGAGGAGACCCAGTACTTC
hyperexpanded,NA,TRBV4-1,TRBJ2-3,CASSQDSYRAGTDTQYF,TGCGCCAGCAGCCAAGATTCTTACAGGGCTGGCACAGATACGCAGTATTTT
few,NA,TRBV5-4,TRBJ1-2,CASSLAGAPNYGYTF,TGTGCCAGCAGCTTGGCAGGGGCCCCTAACTATGGCTACACCTTC
NA,NA,TRBV27,TRBJ1-1,CASSLTVNTEAFF,TGTGCCAGCAGTTTAACCGTGAACACTGAAGCTTTCTTT
NA,TRBD2,TRBV9,TRBJ2-1,CASSGNPGLGTHNEQFF,TGTGCCAGCAGCGGAAACCCGGGACTAGGGACCCACAATGAGCAGTTCTTC
NA,TRBD2,TRBV19,TRBJ2-2,CASSIRASGSQLTGELFF,TGTGCCAGTAGTATCCGGGCTAGCGGGAGTCAGCTTACCGGGGAGCTGTTTTTT
NA,TRBD2,TRBV7-7,TRBJ2-1,CASSLRTSGRAPDEQFF,TGTGCTAGCAGCTTGAGGACTAGCGGGAGGGCCCCGGATGAGCAGTTCTTC
few,NA,TRBV7-9,TRBJ2-2,CASSFAGDDRGAVF,TGTGCCAGCAGCTTCGCAGGGGACGACCGGGGAGCTGTTTTT
few,TRBD2,TRBV28,TRBJ2-3,CAGGSGLAGDTQYF,TGTGCCGGTGGGTCGGGACTAGCGGGAGATACGCAGTATTTT
NA,NA,TRBV6-1,TRBJ1-5,CASRGGLSNQPQHF,TGTGCCAGCAGGGGGGGACTGAGCAATCAGCCCCAGCATTTT
NA,NA,TRBV7-6,TRBJ2-5,CASSFSQGKRTQYF,TGTGCCAGCAGCTTTTCTCAGGGGAAGAGAACCCAGTACTTC
NA,NA,TRBV6-1,TRBJ1-1,CASSEWAGLNTEAFF,TGTGCCAGCAGTGAATGGGCAGGCCTGAACACTGAAGCTTTCTTT
NA,NA,TRBV9,TRBJ1-2,CASSFKDNGYTF,TGTGCCAGCAGCTTCAAAGATAATGGCTACACCTTC
NA,TRBD2,TRBV6-1,TRBJ2-1,CASSEGLAGGEEQFF,TGTGCCAGCAGTGAAGGACTAGCGGGGGGGGAAGAGCAGTTCTTC
NA,NA,TRBV27,TRBJ2-3,CASSLYWVVATDTQYF,TGTGCCAGCAGTTTATATTGGGTGGTAGCGACAGATACGCAGTATTTT
NA,NA,TRBV7-6,TRBJ2-7,CASSPQTQEQYF,TGTGCCAGCAGCCCCCAGACCCAAGAACAGTACTTC
NA,TRBD2,TRBV19,TRBJ2-3,CASSIETPLLAVTDTQYF,TGTGCCAGTAGTATAGAGACGCCCTTACTAGCGGTCACAGATACGCAGTATTTT
NA,TRBD2,TRBV7-9,TRBJ2-1,CASSPPGLADYNEQFF,TGTGCCAGCAGTCCTCCGGGACTAGCGGATTACAATGAGCAGTTCTTC
once,NA,TRBV9,TRBJ2-7,CASSAGTRNYEQYF,TGTGCCAGCAGCGCGGGGACTCGCAACTACGAGCAGTACTTC
once,NA,TRBV28,TRBJ1-3,CASSFPDISGDTIYF,TGTGCCAGCAGTTTCCCGGATATCTCTGGAGACACCATATATTTT
NA,NA,TRBV11-2,TRBJ2-1,CASSLTGYYNEQFF,TGTGCCAGCAGCCTTACAGGTTACTACAATGAGCAGTTCTTC